This entry lists 14 T cell receptor beta chains sequenced from one sample in a study of blood T cell repertoires in COVID-19. Repertoires were generated with immunoSEQ multiplex PCR, while TCRdb's copy carries only in-frame clones and drops some. The table has roughly 250,000 clones, roughly 85% seen once; the top ten hold 3.5% to 5.5%. The sample taken for sequencing was PBMCs or T cells enriched from blood (not recorded which). The receptors shown here come from a woman aged 25 to 45 who had recovered from COVID-19.

The chain joins TRBV14 to TRBJ2-2; D may be TRBD1 (6 bases). Germline lookup yields CDR1 SGHDN and CDR2 FVKESK. The ends were cut back, 1 base at V and 11 bases at J, with 11 bases in the middle. This CDR3 region has 13 residues. The CDR3 spells CASSQGGQPELFF. Written as DNA, the CDR3 is TGTGCCAGCAGCCAAGGGGGGCAGCCCGAGCTGTTTTTT.

The rearrangement uses TRBV19 and TRBJ1-2; D is possibly TRBD1 (6 bases). Between the trimmed V and J ends, which lost 8 bases and 5 bases, there was a span of 12 bases. The germline V gene has CDR1 LNHDA and CDR2 SQIVND (reference sequence). This CDR3 is built from 12 residues. The CDR3 region has the DNA TGTGCCAGTGGTAAGGACAGTTATGGCTACACCTTC. Protein: CASGKDSYGYTF.

This clone was recorded only once. The V gene is TRBV28, the J gene TRBJ1-1; D not resolved. CDR3 length: 14 residues. Trimming pared 1 base from V and 4 bases from J, leaving 10 bases between. CDR1 and CDR2 (germline): MDHEN, SYDVKM. Here the CDR3 reads CASSLSDIGTEAFF. Written as DNA, the CDR3 is TGTGCCAGCAGTTTATCCGACATAGGCACTGAAGCTTTCTTT.

V usage is TRBV28 and J usage is TRBJ1-2; D call uncertain. This CDR3 contains 12 residues. Between the trimmed V and J ends, which lost 2 bases and 4 bases, there was a span of 5 bases. Germline-derived CDR1 and CDR2 are MDHEN and SYDVKM. The CDR3 bases are TGTGCCAGCAGTTTAGTGGCCTATGGCTACACCTTC. As protein: CASSLVAYGYTF.

V gene TRBV12-3 or TRBV12-4 combines with J gene TRBJ1-1; tentative D call: TRBD1 (5 bases). This CDR3 has 12 amino acids. The germline V and J ends were trimmed by 7 bases and 10 bases, with 16 bases remaining between them. The CDR3: CASTPGGSAAFF. In nucleotides, the CDR3 is TGTGCCAGCACCCCCGGGGGGAGTGCAGCTTTCTTT.

This chain joins TRBV27 and TRBJ1-2; 7 bases are shared with TRBD1. V trimming: 8 bases; J trimming: 5 bases; junction bases outside the gene matches: 17. Looked up from germline, CDR1 is MNHEY and CDR2 is SMNVEV (reference sequence). The length of the CDR3 is 16 residues. CDR3: CASGSIGDSYTYGYTF. CDR3 nucleotides: TGTGCCAGCGGCTCTATCGGGGACAGCTATACGTATGGCTACACCTTC.

This rearrangement joins TRBV7-2 to TRBJ2-3; D is possibly TRBD2 (5 bases). V was cut by 3 bases and J by 4 bases, with 8 bases left in between. Germline V gene data show CDR1 as SGHTA and CDR2 as FQGNSA. The CDR3 runs to 13 residues. The CDR3 here is CASSFAGPDTQYF. The CDR3, as DNA: TGTGCCAGCAGCTTTGCGGGCCCAGATACGCAGTATTTT.

The V gene is TRBV29-1, the J gene TRBJ2-7, with TRBD1 identical over 7 bases. In germline, CDR1 is SQVTM, CDR2 ANQGSEA. After removal of 6 bases from V and 5 bases from J, the junction contained 13 bases not matched to a gene. The CDR3 totals 14 residues. The CDR3 reads CSVVVGTGANEQYF. Here the CDR3 DNA reads TGCAGCGTGGTGGTGGGCACAGGGGCTAACGAGCAGTACTTC.

The chain couples TRBV2 to TRBJ1-1; 9 bases agree with TRBD1. V shed 5 bases, J shed 4 bases, and the junction held 5 bases outside the gene matches. The CDR3 runs 14 residues. CDR1 is SNHLY, CDR2 FYNNEI, per germline. The CDR3 loop reads CASSLQGAFTEAFF. The CDR3 region has the DNA TGTGCCAGCAGTCTACAGGGGGCGTTCACTGAAGCTTTCTTT.

V gene TRBV24-1 combines with J gene TRBJ2-1; D is undetermined. Trimming removed 1 base from V and 7 bases from J, with 7 bases in between. This CDR3 is 13 amino acids long. CDR1 is KGHDR and CDR2 is SFDVKD in the germline V gene. Written as DNA, the CDR3 is TGTGCCACCAGTGATTTCACAATGAATGAGCAGTTCTTC. Translating gives CATSDFTMNEQFF.

The rearrangement joins TRBV10-3 to TRBJ2-5, with 8 bases matching TRBD2. Germline lookup yields CDR1 ENHRY and CDR2 SYGVKD. The CDR3 has 14 amino acids. V lost 5 bases, J lost 3 bases, and 5 bases stayed unmatched. The CDR3 sequence is CAISPGTREETQYF. The CDR3, as DNA: TGTGCCATCAGTCCAGGGACTAGGGAAGAGACCCAGTACTTC.

As DNA, the CDR3 is TGTGCCAGCAGTCCCCACGGGAATTCGAATTCACCCCTCCACTTT. Its protein is CASSPHGNSNSPLHF. The chain uses TRBV6-2 or TRBV6-3 and TRBJ1-6; the D is unclear. The CDR3 length is 15 residues. From germline, CDR1 is MNHEY and CDR2 SVGEGT. V was shortened by 5 bases and J by 7 bases, with 15 bases between the two germline ends.

The chain is built from TRBV10-3 and TRBJ2-7, with 7 nucleotides matching TRBD1. Germline CDR1 is ENHRY and CDR2 is SYGVKD. The CDR3 extends over 15 amino acids. V lost 8 bases and J lost 4; bases outside the gene matches: 14. CDR3 DNA sequence: TGTGCCATCGGGCAGGACAGGAAGGGGAAGTACGAGCAGTACTTC. Residues: CAIGQDRKGKYEQYF.

The genes are TRBV6-5 and TRBJ2-3; no clear D. There are 13 residues in the CDR3. The germline CDR1 and CDR2 sequences are MNHEY and SVGAGI. V dropped 8 bases and J dropped 6 bases, with 15 bases sitting between them. The CDR3: CASQAETWDTQYF. CDR3 sequence (DNA): TGTGCCAGCCAGGCAGAAACGTGGGATACGCAGTATTTT.